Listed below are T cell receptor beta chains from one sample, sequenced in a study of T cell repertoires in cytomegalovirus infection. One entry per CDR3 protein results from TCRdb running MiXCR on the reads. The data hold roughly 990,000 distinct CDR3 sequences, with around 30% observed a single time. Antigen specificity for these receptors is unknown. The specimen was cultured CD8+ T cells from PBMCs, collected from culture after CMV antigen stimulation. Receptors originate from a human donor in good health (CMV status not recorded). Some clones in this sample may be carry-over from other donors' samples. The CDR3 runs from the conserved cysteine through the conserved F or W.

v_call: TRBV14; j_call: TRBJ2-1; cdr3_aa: CASSPPGQGWDEQFF
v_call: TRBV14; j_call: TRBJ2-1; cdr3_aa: CASSPSAAYNEQFF
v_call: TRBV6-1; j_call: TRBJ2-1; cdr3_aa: CASSDGPRGWEQFF
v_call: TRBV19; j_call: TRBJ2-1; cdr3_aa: CASSIDYPPSGGENEQFF
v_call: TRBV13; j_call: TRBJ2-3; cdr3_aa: CASSILTSGDTDTQYF
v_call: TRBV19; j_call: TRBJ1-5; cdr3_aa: CAINQPQHF
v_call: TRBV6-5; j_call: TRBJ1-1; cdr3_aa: CASSYSLIHDDLYEAFF
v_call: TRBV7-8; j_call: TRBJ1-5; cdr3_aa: CASSPRQEPSNQPQHF
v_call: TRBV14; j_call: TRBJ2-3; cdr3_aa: CASTPTSGGGDTQYF
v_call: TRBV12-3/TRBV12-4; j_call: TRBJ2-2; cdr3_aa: CAAQRGLWGTGELFF
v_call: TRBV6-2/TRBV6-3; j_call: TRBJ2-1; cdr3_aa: CASTSSGGQYNEQFF
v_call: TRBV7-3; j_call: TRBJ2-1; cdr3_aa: CASSVLAGEKQFF
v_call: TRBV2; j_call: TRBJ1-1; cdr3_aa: CASSDAGDTEAFF
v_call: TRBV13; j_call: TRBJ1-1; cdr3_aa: CASSTGGFPEAFF